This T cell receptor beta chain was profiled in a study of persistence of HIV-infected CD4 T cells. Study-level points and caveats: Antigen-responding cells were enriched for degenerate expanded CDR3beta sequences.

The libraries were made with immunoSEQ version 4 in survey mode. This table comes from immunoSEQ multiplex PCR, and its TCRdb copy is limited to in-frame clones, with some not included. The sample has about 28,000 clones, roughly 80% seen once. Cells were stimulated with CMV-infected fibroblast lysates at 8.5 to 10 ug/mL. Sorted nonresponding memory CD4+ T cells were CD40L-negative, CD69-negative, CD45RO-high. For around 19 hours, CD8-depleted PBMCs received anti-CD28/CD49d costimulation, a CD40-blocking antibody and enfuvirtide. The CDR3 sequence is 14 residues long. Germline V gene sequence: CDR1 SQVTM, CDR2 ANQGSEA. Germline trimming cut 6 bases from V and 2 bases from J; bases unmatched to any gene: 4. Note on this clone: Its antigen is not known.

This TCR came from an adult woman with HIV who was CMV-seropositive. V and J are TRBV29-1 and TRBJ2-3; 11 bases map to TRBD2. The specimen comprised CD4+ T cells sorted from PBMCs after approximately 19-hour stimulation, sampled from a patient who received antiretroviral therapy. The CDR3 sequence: CSVVTSGDTDTQYF. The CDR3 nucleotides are TGCAGCGTCGTGACTAGCGGGGACACAGATACGCAGTATTTT.